Listed below are T cell receptor beta chains from one sample, sequenced in a study of shared clonotypes between healthy human individuals. The assay was immunoSEQ multiplex PCR, and TCRdb's table has in-frame clones only and misses some. In the table there are about 1 million clones, roughly 75% of which are singletons. Sequences were obtained from memory CD4+ T cells sorted from blood. Source of these receptors: a young man in good health. CDR3s include the opening cysteine and the closing phenylalanine or tryptophan. A D gene is named only where the DNA matches it firmly. Expanded clones get a size class; other rows say once, few or many, or leave the size out.

j_call | cdr3_length | clone_size | v_call | d_call | cdr3_nt | cdr3_aa
TRBJ1-1 | 13 | - | TRBV5-6 | - | TGTGCCAGCATCTCCACACGGAACACTGAAGCTTTCTTT | CASISTRNTEAFF
TRBJ2-3 | 15 | - | TRBV5-1 | TRBD1 | TGCGCCAGCAGCTTGGGGCGGACAGGAGCAGATACGCAGTATTTT | CASSLGRTGADTQYF
TRBJ1-3 | 17 | - | TRBV19 | TRBD1 | TGTGCCAGTAGTATCCCCAGTTACAGGGGAGCTGGAAACACCATATATTTT | CASSIPSYRGAGNTIYF
TRBJ2-7 | 14 | once | TRBV5-4 | - | TGTGCCAGCAGCCTACACCCGGGCTTCGGCGAGCAGTACTTC | CASSLHPGFGEQYF
TRBJ2-7 | 16 | - | TRBV5-1 | TRBD2 | TGCGCCAGCAGCCCCGACTGGGCTAGCGGGGGATACGAGCAGTACTTC | CASSPDWASGGYEQYF
TRBJ2-6 | 18 | once | TRBV12-5 | - | TGTGCTAGTGGTTTGGTAGGGGCCATGCCCTCTGGGGCCAACGTCCTGACTTTC | CASGLVGAMPSGANVLTF
TRBJ1-4 | 12 | - | TRBV18 | - | TGTGCCAGCTCGCGAACTAATGAAAAACTGTTTTTT | CASSRTNEKLFF
TRBJ2-2 | 15 | - | TRBV6-5 | TRBD1 | TGTGCCAGCAGGACAGGGGGCGCGAACACCGGGGAGCTGTTTTTT | CASRTGGANTGELFF
TRBJ1-1 | 14 | - | TRBV19 | TRBD1 | TGTGCCAGTAACCCGACAGGGGTTCACACTGAAGCTTTCTTT | CASNPTGVHTEAFF
TRBJ1-1 | 15 | - | TRBV6-6 | - | TGTGCCAGCAGTTACGGGGGGATTATGAACACTGAAGCTTTCTTT | CASSYGGIMNTEAFF
TRBJ1-6 | 15 | - | TRBV5-1 | - | TGCGCCAGCAGCTTGGGAGGAAAAGGGAATTCACCCCTCCACTTT | CASSLGGKGNSPLHF
TRBJ1-2 | 12 | once | TRBV7-9 | - | TGTGCCAGCAGCTTAGCGGGTTCTGGCTACACCTTC | CASSLAGSGYTF
TRBJ2-2 | 15 | - | TRBV19 | TRBD1 | TGTGCCAGCTTCAGTCGGACAGGAAACACCGGGGAGCTGTTTTTT | CASFSRTGNTGELFF
TRBJ1-2 | 16 | - | TRBV7-2 | TRBD1 | TGTGCCAGCAGCTTATTCCTGGGGCAGGGGGACTATGGCTACACCTTC | CASSLFLGQGDYGYTF
TRBJ1-6 | 15 | few | TRBV6-5 | - | TGTGCCAGCAGTTCAGACGGCATATATAATTCACCCCTCCACTTT | CASSSDGIYNSPLHF
TRBJ2-6 | 18 | - | TRBV7-8 | - | TGTGCCAGCAGCTTCTCATCTGGGGGGTTTTCCGGGGCCAACGTCCTGACTTTC | CASSFSSGGFSGANVLTF
TRBJ2-3 | 15 | - | TRBV6-5 | - | TGTGCCAGCAAAAGGGACTCAACCCAAGGAGATACGCAGTATTTT | CASKRDSTQGDTQYF
TRBJ2-5 | 13 | - | TRBV2 | - | TGTGCCAGCCGCCGGGGGGCCGGGGAGACCCAGTACTTC | CASRRGAGETQYF
TRBJ2-7 | 13 | - | TRBV10-1 | TRBD2 | TGCGCCAGCAGTGGGGATCTTAGCGGGGTGCAGTACTTC | CASSGDLSGVQYF
TRBJ2-1 | 15 | - | TRBV4-1 | - | TGCGCCAGCAGCCAAGAGGCCAGGGGGAGGGATGAGCAGTTCTTC | CASSQEARGRDEQFF
TRBJ2-1 | 12 | - | TRBV29-1 | - | TGCAGCGCTCATCGGGTGTTCAAGGAGCAGTTCTTC | CSAHRVFKEQFF
TRBJ2-1 | 11 | - | TRBV7-9 | - | TGTGCCAGCAGCTTAGGAGGGCCTCAGTTCTTC | CASSLGGPQFF
TRBJ1-3 | 14 | - | TRBV2 | TRBD1 | TGTGCCAGCAGTGGGCAGGGGGCCCAGGACACCATATATTTT | CASSGQGAQDTIYF
TRBJ2-1 | 15 | many | TRBV5-1 | - | TGCGCCAGCAGCTTGTTGGGGGGCGGCCACAATGAGCAGTTCTTC | CASSLLGGGHNEQFF
TRBJ1-3 | 13 | - | TRBV6-5 | - | TGTGCCAGCAGTTCCCCAGGCGGAAACACCATATATTTT | CASSSPGGNTIYF
TRBJ2-7 | 14 | - | TRBV7-9 | - | TGTGCCAGCACTGTAGGTGGCGTATCCTACGAGCAGTACTTC | CASTVGGVSYEQYF